The 29 T cell receptor beta chains reported below all come from one sample, sequenced in a study of T cells in Graves' hyperthyroidism and ophthalmopathy. Amplified regions were TCR beta CDR3 sequences from RNA transcripts. When the TCR CDR3 underwent first-round RT-PCR, the HTBI primer set was used. TCRdb ran MiXCR on the multiplex PCR reads and lists one entry per CDR3 protein. This table has 300,000 to 450,000 distinct CDR3 sequences, about 18% appearing once. Source material: blood. These receptors were taken from a man in his late teens or twenties with Graves' ophthalmopathy.

Ten or more counts support this clonotype. The V call is TRBV6-1, the J call TRBJ1-1; D may be TRBD1 (6 bases). V lost 3 bases, J lost 7 bases, and 15 bases lay in between. Germline V gene data show CDR1 as MNHNS and CDR2 as SASEGT. The CDR3 has 14 residues. CDR3 bases: TGTGCCAGCAGTGATCCCCCCAGGACAGATGAAGCTTTCTTT. It is translated as CASSDPPRTDEAFF.

With respect to this clonotype: It may be a read error: a sequence one base away is much more abundant. The V gene is TRBV2, the J gene TRBJ1-2; D is undetermined. With 6 bases removed from V and 7 bases from J, the gap between germline ends came to 15 bases. The V gene's germline CDR1 is SNHLY and CDR2 FYNNEI. The CDR3 is made up of 13 amino acids. The CDR3 DNA sequence: TGTGCCAGCAGCAATAACGTGGTGGGTGGCTACACCTTC. Its translation: CASSNNVVGGYTF.

To note about this clonotype: A read error is possible here, since a much larger clone lies one base away. The rearrangement links TRBV28 to TRBJ1-1; tentatively, D is TRBD1 (6 bases). The germline V gene has CDR1 MDHEN and CDR2 SYDVKM. The CDR3 length is 15 residues. The CDR3, as DNA: TGTGCCAGCAGTGTAGGGGGGAAGGAGGGCACTGGAGCTTTCTTT. It encodes CASSVGGKEGTGAFF.

This clonotype was counted at least ten times. The rearrangement joins TRBV24-1 to TRBJ1-2; D is possibly TRBD1 (6 bases). Deletions cut 5 bases from V and 8 bases from J, with 8 bases between. The germline V gene encodes CDR1 KGHDR and CDR2 SFDVKD. The CDR3 consists of 11 residues. CDR3: CATSGGQGYTF. The CDR3 DNA reads TGTGCCACCAGTGGGGGGCAAGGCTACACCTTC.

This clonotype was observed many times. V is TRBV28 and J is TRBJ2-7; 11 bases agree with TRBD1. Per germline, CDR1 MDHEN and CDR2 SYDVKM. J was trimmed by 6 bases and V by 6 bases; bases with no gene match: 4. This CDR3 is built from 13 residues. The CDR3 sequence: CASRGTGGGEQYF. The CDR3 DNA reads as TGTGCCAGCAGAGGGACAGGGGGTGGCGAGCAGTACTTC.

CDR3 sequence (DNA): TGTGCCAGCCAAAGACAGGGTTTAGGCACCGGGGAGCTGTTTTTT. As protein: CASQRQGLGTGELFF. The chain combines TRBV19 with TRBJ2-2; 7 positions match TRBD1. The germline V gene has CDR1 LNHDA and CDR2 SQIVND (reference sequence). V was pared by 9 bases and J by 4 bases, with 11 bases of the junction left unmatched. The CDR3 has 15 amino acids.

This chain uses TRBV11-2 with TRBJ1-5, with TRBD1 matching over 12 bases. Germline assignment: CDR1 SGHAT and CDR2 FQNNGV. The CDR3 consists of 16 residues. The trim removed 3 bases at V and 7 bases at J, leaving 7 bases unmatched. Here the CDR3 DNA reads TGTGCCAGCAGCTTGACCGGGACAGGGGGCCTGCAGCCCCAGCATTTT. The encoded protein is CASSLTGTGGLQPQHF.

In the case of this clonotype: A much larger clonotype is one base distant, so this may be a read error. The rearrangement links TRBV6-1 to TRBJ2-3; D ambiguous. V dropped 6 bases and J dropped 6 bases, with 7 bases sitting between them. The germline V gene encodes CDR1 MNHNS and CDR2 SASEGT. The CDR3 length is 11 residues. CDR3 in DNA: TGTGCCAGCAGAGAACTGGATACGCAGTATTTT. It specifies CASRELDTQYF.

This clonotype came up many times. This chain uses TRBV27 with TRBJ2-1; TRBD1 might be the D (6 bases). The ends were cut back, 4 bases at V and 3 bases at J, with 10 bases in the middle. The CDR3 has 14 residues. Per the germline V gene, CDR1 is MNHEY and CDR2 is SMNVEV (reference sequence). This CDR3 is CASSSQDSYNEQFF. CDR3 DNA: TGTGCCAGCAGTTCACAGGACAGCTACAATGAGCAGTTCTTC.

This clonotype was found many times. This chain connects TRBV2 to TRBJ2-7; maybe TRBD1 (5 bases). The CDR3 length is 12 residues. V was trimmed by 11 bases and J by 1 base, leaving 12 bases between them. Germline V gene sequence: CDR1 SNHLY, CDR2 FYNNEI. CDR3 bases: TGTGCCGCGGTGGCAGGGTCCTACGAGCAGTACTTC. It translates to CAAVAGSYEQYF.

This clonotype was seen ten or more times. The gene calls are TRBV3-1 and TRBJ1-2; 7 bases are shared with TRBD1. In germline, CDR1 is LGHDT, CDR2 YNNKEL (reference sequence). J lost 14 bases, V lost 0 bases, and 15 bases had no gene match. The CDR3 sequence is 15 residues long. CDR3 region: CASSQEFRGGTAATF. The CDR3 DNA reads TGTGCCAGCAGCCAAGAATTCCGAGGAGGGACAGCTGCGACCTTC.

This clonotype was counted many times. This chain joins TRBV5-1 and TRBJ2-2; no firm D call. Between the trimmed V and J ends, which lost 7 bases and 4 bases, there was a span of 14 bases. From germline, CDR1 is SGHRS and CDR2 YFSETQ. The length of the CDR3 is 14 residues. CDR3 DNA sequence: TGCGCCAGCGGACCCCTGGATTCCACCGGGGAGCTGTTTTTT. Translated: CASGPLDSTGELFF.

This clonotype was recorded many times. V usage is TRBV6-1 and J usage is TRBJ1-4; D is unresolved. The CDR3 is made up of 13 amino acids. CDR1 MNHNS and CDR2 SASEGT come from the germline V gene. V was shortened by 7 bases and J by 8 bases, with 14 bases between the two germline ends. The CDR3 DNA reads TGTGCCAGCAAGGAGACCGATTGGGAAAAACTGTTTTTT. Its protein is CASKETDWEKLFF.

This clonotype came up many times. V gene TRBV7-2 combines with J gene TRBJ2-3; TRBD2 agrees at 11 bases. The CDR3 length is 16 residues. The V gene's germline CDR1 is SGHTA and CDR2 FQGNSA. V was pared by 5 bases and J by 5 bases, with 9 bases of the junction left unmatched. CDR3 region: CASSPYGSGRGDTQYF. The CDR3 DNA follows: TGTGCCAGCAGCCCCTATGGTAGCGGGAGGGGAGATACGCAGTATTTT.

The table lists this clonotype with many counts. The DNA for the CDR3 is TGTGCCAGCAGCGTAGGGGGGACAGCCTACGAGCAGTACTTC. It codes for CASSVGGTAYEQYF. The chain combines TRBV9 with TRBJ2-7; 7 positions match TRBD1. V shed 0 bases and J 2 bases; nucleotides not matched to a gene: 2. The CDR3 is made up of 14 amino acids. Germline CDR1 SGDLS, CDR2 YYNGEE.

This clonotype was picked up a small number of times. The CDR3 bases are TGTGCCAGCAGCCCCCCGGCGGACCTCTACGAGCAGTACTTC. Protein sequence: CASSPPADLYEQYF. V is TRBV7-9 and J is TRBJ2-7, with D uncertain. CDR1 is SEHNR, CDR2 FQNEAQ, per germline (reference sequence). Trimming cost V 5 bases and J 3 bases, with 14 bases left between them. The CDR3 sequence is 14 residues long.

The sample holds many counts of this clonotype. The chain has TRBV6-1 and TRBJ1-5, with 8 bases matching TRBD1. CDR1 is MNHNS and CDR2 is SASEGT in the germline V gene. This CDR3 contains 15 residues. The trim removed 7 bases at V and 1 base at J, leaving 6 bases unmatched. The DNA for the CDR3 is TGTGCCAGCACCCAGACAGGGGCAAGCAATCAGCCCCAGCATTTT. Its protein is CASTQTGASNQPQHF.

This clonotype was detected a few times. The chain links TRBV10-2 to TRBJ1-2; D not resolved. The ends were cut back, 0 bases at V and 4 bases at J, with 9 bases in the middle. Germline assignment: CDR1 WSHSY and CDR2 SAAADI. The CDR3 covers 14 residues. CDR3 nucleotide sequence: TGCGCCAGCAGTGAGTCCGCCCGGGCCTATGGCTACACCTTC. It encodes CASSESARAYGYTF.

A few counts support this clonotype. The chain couples TRBV20-1 to TRBJ1-2, with a possible D match to TRBD1 (6 bases). The CDR3 loop spans 13 amino acids. V dropped 3 bases and J dropped 2 bases, with 10 bases sitting between them. The germline gives CDR1 DFQATT, CDR2 SNEGSKA (reference sequence). The CDR3 sequence: CSASRGANYGYTF. In nucleotides, the CDR3 is TGCAGTGCTAGCAGGGGAGCAAACTATGGCTACACCTTC.

This clonotype has a handful of counts. The chain is built from TRBV7-6 and TRBJ1-3; TRBD1 is a possible D gene (5 bases). Deletions cut 1 base from V and 7 bases from J, with 11 bases between. The germline CDR1 and CDR2 sequences are SGHVS and FNYEAQ. The CDR3 loop spans 14 amino acids. CDR3 DNA: TGTGCCAGCAGCTTAGGGGATGGGGGGAACACCATATATTTT. It encodes CASSLGDGGNTIYF. The full variable domain, in which reference TRBV7-6 and TRBJ1-3 provide the parts outside the CDR3, is GAGVSQSPRYKVTKRGQDVALRCDPISGHVSLYWYRQALGQGPEFLTYFNYEAQQDKSGLPNDRFSAERPEGSISTLTIQRTEQRDSAMYRCASSLGDGGNTIYFGEGSWLTVV.

This CDR3 reads CASSSGLAGGSYNEQFF. In nucleotides, the CDR3 is TGCGCCAGCAGCTCCGGACTAGCGGGGGGCAGCTACAATGAGCAGTTCTTC. V gene TRBV5-1 combines with J gene TRBJ2-1; 14 bases fit TRBD2. The junction had 5 bases not matched to a gene; V was cut back by 3 bases and J by 3 bases. Germline CDR1 SGHRS, CDR2 YFSETQ. The CDR3 length is 17 residues.

This clonotype was recorded at least ten times. The chain combines TRBV20-1 with TRBJ1-1; TRBD1 might be the D (5 bases). The CDR3 is made up of 13 amino acids. Germline values: CDR1 DFQATT, CDR2 SNEGSKA (reference sequence). V shed 5 bases and J shed 8 bases, with 18 bases lying between them. CDR3 in DNA: TGCAGTGCTCAGCCGGGACGCCCCCCGGAAGCTTTCTTT. It is translated as CSAQPGRPPEAFF.

This clonotype was recorded many times. This chain joins TRBV12-3 or TRBV12-4 and TRBJ2-5, with D uncertain. With 6 bases removed from V and 0 bases from J, the gap between germline ends came to 11 bases. The CDR3 contains 14 residues. The CDR3 sequence: CASSHRTDQETQYF. The CDR3 DNA reads TGTGCCAGCAGCCACCGGACGGACCAAGAGACCCAGTACTTC.

The rearrangement uses TRBV10-3 and TRBJ2-3, with TRBD1 identical over 7 bases. With V trimmed by 7 bases and J by 5 bases, 12 bases remained unmatched. This CDR3 comprises 15 residues. Per the germline V gene, CDR1 is ENHRY and CDR2 is SYGVKD. The CDR3 is CAITDDTGVGDTQYF. CDR3 bases: TGTGCCATCACCGATGACACAGGGGTGGGAGATACGCAGTATTTT.

In this sample, this clonotype turned up many times. The chain links TRBV27 to TRBJ1-4, with 8 bases aligning to TRBD1. Germline V gene sequence: CDR1 MNHEY, CDR2 SMNVEV (reference sequence). There are 15 residues in the CDR3. J was trimmed by 4 bases and V by 2 bases; bases with no gene match: 3. The CDR3: CASSLGDRFNEKLFF. The CDR3 nucleotides are TGTGCCAGCAGTTTAGGGGACAGGTTTAATGAAAAACTGTTTTTT.

This clonotype was recorded many times. V usage is TRBV9 and J usage is TRBJ1-5; D might be TRBD1 (5 bases). The CDR3 runs to 14 residues. From germline, CDR1 is SGDLS and CDR2 YYNGEE. Trimming took off 4 bases at V and 4 bases at J, with 12 bases between the two ends. CDR3 loop: CASSSSGGNQPQHF. The CDR3 bases are TGTGCCAGCAGCTCCAGCGGGGGAAATCAGCCCCAGCATTTT.

Many counts were recorded for this clonotype. The rearrangement links TRBV11-3 to TRBJ2-5; TRBD1 or TRBD2 may be the D gene (5 bases each). CDR1 is SGHNT and CDR2 is YENEEA in the germline V gene. The CDR3 is made up of 16 amino acids. Trimming took 0 bases from V and 2 from J, leaving 13 bases between them. CDR3 in amino acids: CASSLEGTEGQETQYF. For the CDR3, the DNA is TGTGCCAGCAGCTTAGAAGGGACGGAAGGACAAGAGACCCAGTACTTC.

The sample holds many counts of this clonotype. The chain has TRBV5-1 and TRBJ1-5; D unresolved. This CDR3 is 15 amino acids long. Looked up from germline, CDR1 is SGHRS and CDR2 is YFSETQ. Trimming removed 0 bases from V and 5 bases from J, with 12 bases in between. CDR3 bases: TGCGCCAGCAGCTTGGACGGGGTTGGGCATCAGCCCCAGCATTTT. Translated: CASSLDGVGHQPQHF.

This clonotype was counted ten times or more. V and J are TRBV28 and TRBJ2-2; tentatively, D is TRBD1 or TRBD2 (6 bases each). The V gene's germline CDR1 is MDHEN and CDR2 SYDVKM. The CDR3 runs to 15 residues. Trimming left V 6 bases short and J 6 bases short, with 17 bases between. CDR3 in amino acids: CASSQRGDGAGELFF. The CDR3 nucleotides are TGTGCCAGCAGCCAGAGGGGGGATGGGGCCGGGGAGCTGTTTTTT.